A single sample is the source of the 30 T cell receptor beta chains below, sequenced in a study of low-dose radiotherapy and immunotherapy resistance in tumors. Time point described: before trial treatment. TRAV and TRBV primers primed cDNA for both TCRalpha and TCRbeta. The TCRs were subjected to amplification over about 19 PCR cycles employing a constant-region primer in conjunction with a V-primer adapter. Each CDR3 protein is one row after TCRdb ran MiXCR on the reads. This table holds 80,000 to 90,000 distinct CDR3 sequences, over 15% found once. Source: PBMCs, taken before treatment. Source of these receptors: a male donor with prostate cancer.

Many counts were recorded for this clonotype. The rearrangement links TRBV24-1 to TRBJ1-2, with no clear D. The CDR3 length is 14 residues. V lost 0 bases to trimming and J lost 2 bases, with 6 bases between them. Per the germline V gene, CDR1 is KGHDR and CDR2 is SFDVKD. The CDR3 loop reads CATSDLPGNYGYTF. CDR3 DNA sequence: TGTGCCACCAGTGATTTGCCCGGGAACTATGGCTACACCTTC.

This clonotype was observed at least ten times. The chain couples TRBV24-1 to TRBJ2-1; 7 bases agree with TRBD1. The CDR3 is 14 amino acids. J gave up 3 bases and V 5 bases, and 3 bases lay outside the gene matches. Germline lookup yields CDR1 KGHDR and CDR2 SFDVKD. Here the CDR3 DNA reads TGTGCCACCAGTGTAGGACAGGACTACAATGAGCAGTTCTTC. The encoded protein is CATSVGQDYNEQFF.

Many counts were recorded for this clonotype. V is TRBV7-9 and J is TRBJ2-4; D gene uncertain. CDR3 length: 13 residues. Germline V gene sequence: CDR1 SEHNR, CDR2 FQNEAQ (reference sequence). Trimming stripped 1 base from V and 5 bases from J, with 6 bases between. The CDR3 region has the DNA TGTGCCAGCAGCTTAGGTGATCAAAACATTCAGTACTTC. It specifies CASSLGDQNIQYF.

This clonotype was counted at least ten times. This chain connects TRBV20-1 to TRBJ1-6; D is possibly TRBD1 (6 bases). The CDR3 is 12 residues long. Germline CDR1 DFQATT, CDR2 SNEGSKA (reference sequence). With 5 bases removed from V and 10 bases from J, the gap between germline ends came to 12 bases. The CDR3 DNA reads TGCAGTGCTGGGGACAAGAGGTCACCCCTCCACTTT. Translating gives CSAGDKRSPLHF.

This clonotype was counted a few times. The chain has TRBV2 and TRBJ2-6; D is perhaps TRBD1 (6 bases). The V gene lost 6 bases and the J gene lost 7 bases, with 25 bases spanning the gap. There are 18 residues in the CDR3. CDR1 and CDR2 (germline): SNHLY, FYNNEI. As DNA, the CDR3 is TGTGCCAGCAGGGGCACTCTCGGACAGCGGTCAGGTGCCAACGTCCTGACTTTC. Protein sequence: CASRGTLGQRSGANVLTF.

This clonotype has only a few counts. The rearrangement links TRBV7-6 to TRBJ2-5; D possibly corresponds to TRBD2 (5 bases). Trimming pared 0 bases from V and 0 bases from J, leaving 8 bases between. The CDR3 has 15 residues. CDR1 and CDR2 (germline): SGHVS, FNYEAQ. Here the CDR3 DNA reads TGTGCCAGCAGCTTAGCCGTGGGAGACCAAGAGACCCAGTACTTC. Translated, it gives CASSLAVGDQETQYF.

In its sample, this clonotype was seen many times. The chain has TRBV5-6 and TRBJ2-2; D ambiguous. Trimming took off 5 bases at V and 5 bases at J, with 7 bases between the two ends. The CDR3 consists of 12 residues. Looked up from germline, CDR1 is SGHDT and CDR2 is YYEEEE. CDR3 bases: TGTGCCAGCAGTTTCGGGACCGGGGAGCTGTTTTTT. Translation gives CASSFGTGELFF.

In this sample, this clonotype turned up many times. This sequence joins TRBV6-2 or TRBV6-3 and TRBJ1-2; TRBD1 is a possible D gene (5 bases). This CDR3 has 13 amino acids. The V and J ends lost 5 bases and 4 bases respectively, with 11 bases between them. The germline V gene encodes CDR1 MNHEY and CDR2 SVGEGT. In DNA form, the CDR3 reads TGTGCCAGCAGTGAGGGACGGTTCTATGGCTACACCTTC. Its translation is CASSEGRFYGYTF.

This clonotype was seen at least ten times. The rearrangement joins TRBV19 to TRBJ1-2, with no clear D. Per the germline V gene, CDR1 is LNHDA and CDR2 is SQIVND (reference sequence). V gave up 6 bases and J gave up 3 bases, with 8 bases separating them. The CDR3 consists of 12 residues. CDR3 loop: CASSGRDYGYTF. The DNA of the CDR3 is TGTGCCAGTAGCGGACGGGACTATGGCTACACCTTC.

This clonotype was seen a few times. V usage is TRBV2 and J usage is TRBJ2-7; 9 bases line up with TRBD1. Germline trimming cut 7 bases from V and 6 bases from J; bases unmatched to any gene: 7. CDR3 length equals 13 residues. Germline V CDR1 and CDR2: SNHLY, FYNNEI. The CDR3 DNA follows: TGTGCCAGCAACAGGGGGCAGGCGGTCGAGCAGTACTTC. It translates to CASNRGQAVEQYF.

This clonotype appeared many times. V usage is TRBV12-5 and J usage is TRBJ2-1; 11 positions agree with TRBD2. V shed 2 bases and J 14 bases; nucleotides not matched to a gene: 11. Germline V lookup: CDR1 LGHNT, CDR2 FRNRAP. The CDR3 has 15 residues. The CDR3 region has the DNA TGTGCTAGTGGTTTGCCCACACCCCTAGCGGGGGGCAAGTTCTTC. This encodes CASGLPTPLAGGKFF.

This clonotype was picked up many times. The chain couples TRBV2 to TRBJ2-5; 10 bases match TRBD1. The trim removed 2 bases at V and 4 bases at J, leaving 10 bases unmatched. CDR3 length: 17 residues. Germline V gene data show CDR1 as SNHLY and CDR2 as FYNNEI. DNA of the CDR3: TGTGCCAGCAGTGAATCCCGGACAGGGGGAACGCGAGAGACCCAGTACTTC. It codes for CASSESRTGGTRETQYF.

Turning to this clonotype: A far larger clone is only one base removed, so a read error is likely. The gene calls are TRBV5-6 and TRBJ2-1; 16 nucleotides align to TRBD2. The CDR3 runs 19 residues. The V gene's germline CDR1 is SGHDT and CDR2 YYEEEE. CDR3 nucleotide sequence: TGTGCCTGCAGCGTACCCGGGACTAGCGGGGGGGATGCCCTCAATGAGCAGTTCTTC. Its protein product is CACSVPGTSGGDALNEQFF.

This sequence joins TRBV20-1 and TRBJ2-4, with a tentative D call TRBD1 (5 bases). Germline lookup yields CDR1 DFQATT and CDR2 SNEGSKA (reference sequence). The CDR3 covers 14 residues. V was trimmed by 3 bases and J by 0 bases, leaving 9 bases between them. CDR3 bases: TGCAGTGCTAGTCTTCAGGGAGCCAAAAACATTCAGTACTTC. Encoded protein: CSASLQGAKNIQYF.

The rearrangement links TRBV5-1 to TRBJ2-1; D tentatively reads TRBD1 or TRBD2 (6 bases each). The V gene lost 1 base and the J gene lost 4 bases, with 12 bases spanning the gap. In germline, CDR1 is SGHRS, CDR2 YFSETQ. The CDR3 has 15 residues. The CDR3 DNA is TGCGCCAGCAGCTTGACGTGGGGGGCTTACAATGAGCAGTTCTTC. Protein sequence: CASSLTWGAYNEQFF. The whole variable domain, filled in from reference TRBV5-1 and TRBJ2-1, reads KAGVTQTPRYLIKTRGQQVTLSCSPISGHRSVSWYQQTPGQGLQFLFEYFSETQRNKGNFPGRFSGRQFSNSRSEMNVSTLELGDSALYLCASSLTWGAYNEQFFGPGTRLTVL.

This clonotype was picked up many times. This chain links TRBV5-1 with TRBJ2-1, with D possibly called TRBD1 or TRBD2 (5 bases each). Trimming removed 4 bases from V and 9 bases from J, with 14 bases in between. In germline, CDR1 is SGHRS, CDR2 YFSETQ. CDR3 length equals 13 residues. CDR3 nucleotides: TGCGCCAGCAGCCCGGGACCTCGGGGTGAGCAGTTCTTC. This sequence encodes CASSPGPRGEQFF.

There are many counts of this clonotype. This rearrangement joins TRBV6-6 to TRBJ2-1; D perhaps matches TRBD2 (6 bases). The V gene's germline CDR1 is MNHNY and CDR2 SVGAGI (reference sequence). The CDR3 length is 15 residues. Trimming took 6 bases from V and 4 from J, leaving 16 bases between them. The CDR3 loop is CASSQTSLLYNEQFF. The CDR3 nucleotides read TGTGCCAGCAGCCAAACTAGCCTGTTATACAATGAGCAGTTCTTC.

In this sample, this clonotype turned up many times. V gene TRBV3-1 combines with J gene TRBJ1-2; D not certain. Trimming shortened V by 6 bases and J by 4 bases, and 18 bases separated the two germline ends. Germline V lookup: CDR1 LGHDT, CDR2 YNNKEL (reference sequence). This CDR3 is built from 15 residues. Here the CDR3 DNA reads TGTGCCAGCAGACCTCAGATAGGAGGAACCTATGGCTACACCTTC. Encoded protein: CASRPQIGGTYGYTF.

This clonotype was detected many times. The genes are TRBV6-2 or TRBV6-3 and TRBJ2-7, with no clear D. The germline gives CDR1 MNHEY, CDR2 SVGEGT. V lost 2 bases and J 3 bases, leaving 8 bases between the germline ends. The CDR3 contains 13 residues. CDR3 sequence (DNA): TGTGCCAGCAGTTACGCTAGGTTCTACGAGCAGTACTTC. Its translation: CASSYARFYEQYF.

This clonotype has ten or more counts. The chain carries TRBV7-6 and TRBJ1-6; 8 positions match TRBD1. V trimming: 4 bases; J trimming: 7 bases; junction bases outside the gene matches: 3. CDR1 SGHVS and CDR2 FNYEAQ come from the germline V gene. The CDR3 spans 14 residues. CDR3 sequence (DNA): TGTGCCAGCAGCTCGACAGGGGAAAATTCACCCCTCCACTTT. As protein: CASSSTGENSPLHF.

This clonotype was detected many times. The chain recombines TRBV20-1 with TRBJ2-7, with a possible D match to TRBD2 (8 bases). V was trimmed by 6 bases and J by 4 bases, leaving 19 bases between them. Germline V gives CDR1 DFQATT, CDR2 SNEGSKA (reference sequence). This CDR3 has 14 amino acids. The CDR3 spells CSATGGGQIYEQYF. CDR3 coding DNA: TGCAGTGCCACCGGGGGGGGACAGATTTACGAGCAGTACTTC.

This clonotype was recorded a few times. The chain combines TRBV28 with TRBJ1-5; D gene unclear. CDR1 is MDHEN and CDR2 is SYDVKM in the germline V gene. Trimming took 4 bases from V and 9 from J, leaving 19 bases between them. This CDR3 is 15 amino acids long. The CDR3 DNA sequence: TGTGCCAGCAGTTCGCCAAATCCCTCGGGTCGGCCCCAGCATTTT. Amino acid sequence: CASSSPNPSGRPQHF.

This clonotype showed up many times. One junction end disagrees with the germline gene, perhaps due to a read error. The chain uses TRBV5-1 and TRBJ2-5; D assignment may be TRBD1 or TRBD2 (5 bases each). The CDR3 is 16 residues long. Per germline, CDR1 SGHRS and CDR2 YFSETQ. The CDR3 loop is CASSLESVPGQGTQYF. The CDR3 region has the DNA TGCGCCAGCAGCTTGGAATCCGTCCCGGGGCAAGGGACCCAGTACTTC.

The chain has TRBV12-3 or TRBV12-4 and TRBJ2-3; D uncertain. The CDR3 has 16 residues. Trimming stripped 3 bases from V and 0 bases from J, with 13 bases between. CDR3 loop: CASSLGGHLSTDTQYF. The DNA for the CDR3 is TGTGCCAGCAGTTTGGGTGGGCACTTGAGCACAGATACGCAGTATTTT.

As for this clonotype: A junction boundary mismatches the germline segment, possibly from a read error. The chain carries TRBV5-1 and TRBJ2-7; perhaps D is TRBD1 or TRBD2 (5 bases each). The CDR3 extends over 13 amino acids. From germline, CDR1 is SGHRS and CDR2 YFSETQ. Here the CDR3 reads CASSRLGVHEQYF. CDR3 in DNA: TGTGCCAGCAGCCGGTTGGGGGTACACGAGCAGTACTTC.

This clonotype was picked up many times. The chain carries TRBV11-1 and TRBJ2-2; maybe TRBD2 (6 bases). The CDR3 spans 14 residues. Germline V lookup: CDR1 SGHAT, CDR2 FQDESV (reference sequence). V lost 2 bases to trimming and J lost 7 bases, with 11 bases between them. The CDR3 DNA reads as TGTGCCAGCAGCTTACGGGGGATCGGCGGGGAGCTGTTTTTT. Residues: CASSLRGIGGELFF.

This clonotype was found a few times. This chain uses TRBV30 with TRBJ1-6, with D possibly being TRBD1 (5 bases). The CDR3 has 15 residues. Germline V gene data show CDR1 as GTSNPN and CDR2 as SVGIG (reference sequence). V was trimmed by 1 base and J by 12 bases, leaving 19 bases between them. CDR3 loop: CAWSGDRTGDQPLHF. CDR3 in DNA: TGTGCCTGGAGTGGGGACCGGACTGGGGATCAACCCCTCCACTTT.

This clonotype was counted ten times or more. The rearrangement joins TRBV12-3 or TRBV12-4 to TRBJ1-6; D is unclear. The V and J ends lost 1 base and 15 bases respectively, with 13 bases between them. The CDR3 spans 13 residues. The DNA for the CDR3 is TGTGCCAGCAGTTTAGACACCCCGGAGGTCCTCCACTTT. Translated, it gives CASSLDTPEVLHF.

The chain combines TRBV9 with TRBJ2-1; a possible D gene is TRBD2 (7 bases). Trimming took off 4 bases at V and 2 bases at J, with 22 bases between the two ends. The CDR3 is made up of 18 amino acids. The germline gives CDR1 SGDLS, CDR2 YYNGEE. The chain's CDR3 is CASSTSPRGGGTYNEQFF. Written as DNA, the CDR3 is TGTGCCAGCAGCACCAGTCCGCGAGGGGGGGGGACCTACAATGAGCAGTTCTTC.

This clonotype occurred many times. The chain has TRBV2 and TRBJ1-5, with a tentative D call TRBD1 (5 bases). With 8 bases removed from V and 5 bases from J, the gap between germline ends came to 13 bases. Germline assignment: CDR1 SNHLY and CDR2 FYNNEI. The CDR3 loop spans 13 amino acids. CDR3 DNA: TGTGCCAGCGGCAGGGAAAAGGATCAGCCCCAGCATTTT. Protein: CASGREKDQPQHF.